This TCR beta chain was observed in a study of blood T cells in healthy people across ages. Study-level points and caveats: When set beside aged donors, long-lived donors presented more naive CD4+ cells and higher diversity.

This clonotype was seen only a few times. Its antigen is undetermined. Sample-barcoded 5' priming and a J-beta primer mix drove a second PCR of about 7 to 11 cycles. Each cDNA was tagged by a template-switch adaptor containing 12 random nucleotides. Via MiXCR, TCRdb re-called the 5' RACE reads, giving one row per CDR3 protein. The profile shows around 700,000 distinct CDR3 sequences, 25% of them singletons. Germline CDR1 and CDR2: SNHLY and FYNNEI. V lost 7 bases to trimming and J lost 5 bases, with 15 bases between them. The CDR3 covers 13 residues. These sequences were also reported in another study, on T cells of mothers and their children.

The V call is TRBV2, the J call TRBJ2-7, with no clear D. This receptor was taken from a boy between 10 and 17 years old in good health. The sample was blood. CDR3 DNA sequence: TGTGCCAGCACCAAAACTGAATACCACGAGCAGTACTTC. The encoded protein is CASTKTEYHEQYF.